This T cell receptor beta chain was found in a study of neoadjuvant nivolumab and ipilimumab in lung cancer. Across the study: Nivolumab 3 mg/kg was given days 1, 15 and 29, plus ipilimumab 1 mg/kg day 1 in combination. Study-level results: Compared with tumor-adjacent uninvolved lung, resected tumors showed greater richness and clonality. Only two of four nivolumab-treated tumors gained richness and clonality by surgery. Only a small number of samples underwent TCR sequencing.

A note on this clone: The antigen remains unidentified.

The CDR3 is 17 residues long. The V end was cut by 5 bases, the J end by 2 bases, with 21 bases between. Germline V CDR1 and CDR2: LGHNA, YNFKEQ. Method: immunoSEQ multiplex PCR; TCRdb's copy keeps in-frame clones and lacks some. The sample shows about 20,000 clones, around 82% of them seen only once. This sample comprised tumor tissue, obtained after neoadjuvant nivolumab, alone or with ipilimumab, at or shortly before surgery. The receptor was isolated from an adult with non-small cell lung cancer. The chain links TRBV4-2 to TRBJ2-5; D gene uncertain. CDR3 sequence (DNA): TGTGCCAGCAGCTTGCTCGGCTCGAGAGCGCAACAAGAGACCCAGTACTTC. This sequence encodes CASSLLGSRAQQETQYF.